The 8 T cell receptor beta chains below all came from one sample that was sequenced in a study of OX40 agonist ivuxolimab in advanced cancers. Library construction relied on the immunoSEQ multiplex PCR assay. TCRdb provides this immuneACCESS table in a form limited to in-frame rearrangements. Some clones are lacking; in checked studies, under half of them reflect an unresolved V gene, and why the rest are absent is not known. The sample records fewer than 85,000 clones, 70% to 90% of which are singletons. The ten largest clones add up to roughly 2% of the sample. The sample consisted of CD4+ or CD8+ T cells sorted from blood, taken in a trial of the OX40 agonist ivuxolimab. These receptors were collected from an adult with an advanced solid tumor such as melanoma, head and neck, liver or kidney cancer.

This clone was seen more than once but under ten times. J is TRBJ1-5 and V is TRBV7-9, with 11 bases that match TRBD1. The CDR3 spans 14 residues. V shed 5 bases, J shed 7 bases, and the junction held 4 bases outside the gene matches. Germline loops: CDR1 SEHNR, CDR2 FQNEAQ (reference sequence). CDR3 coding DNA: TGTGCCAGCAGCGTCGGGACAGGGGGGCAGCCCCAGCATTTT. This sequence encodes CASSVGTGGQPQHF.

This clone occurred a few times. V and J are TRBV27 and TRBJ2-7; a weak D match, TRBD1 (6 bases). V lost 0 bases and J 5 bases, leaving 17 bases between the germline ends. CDR3 size: 16 residues. In germline, CDR1 is MNHEY, CDR2 SMNVEV (reference sequence). CDR3 coding DNA: TGTGCCAGCAGTTTATCCCCAACAGGGAGTGGGAACGAGCAGTACTTC. It encodes CASSLSPTGSGNEQYF.

The rearrangement uses TRBV19 and TRBJ2-4; 9 nucleotides match TRBD2. The CDR3 loop spans 13 amino acids. Unmatched junction bases numbered 8, after V lost 3 bases and J lost 14 bases. Germline CDR1 LNHDA, CDR2 SQIVND (reference sequence). CDR3 protein: CASSIRTSDREYF. In nucleotides, the CDR3 is TGTGCCAGTAGTATCAGGACTAGCGATAGGGAGTACTTC.

This chain connects TRBV27 to TRBJ1-1; no clear D gene. With 1 base removed from V and 5 bases from J, the gap between germline ends came to 8 bases. The length of the CDR3 is 13 residues. Germline CDR1 and CDR2: MNHEY and SMNVEV (reference sequence). CDR3 residues: CASSLFRNTEAFF. In DNA form, the CDR3 reads TGTGCCAGCAGTTTATTCAGGAATACTGAAGCTTTCTTT.

The V gene is TRBV7-2, the J gene TRBJ1-4; TRBD1 aligns across 8 bases. The germline V gene has CDR1 SGHTA and CDR2 FQGNSA. This CDR3 is 14 amino acids long. After removal of 5 bases from V and 8 bases from J, the junction contained 7 bases not matched to a gene. DNA of the CDR3: TGTGCCAGCAGCCATAGACAGGGGAGGGAAAAACTGTTTTTT. Its translation is CASSHRQGREKLFF.

This sequence joins TRBV5-4 and TRBJ2-5; D remains unclear. V was shortened by 4 bases and J by 3 bases, with 13 bases between the two germline ends. CDR1 SGHNT and CDR2 YYREEE come from the germline V gene (reference sequence). The CDR3 covers 14 residues. CDR3 amino acids: CASSSSPREETQYF. CDR3 in DNA: TGTGCCAGCAGCAGCTCACCAAGGGAAGAGACCCAGTACTTC.

The chain uses TRBV10-3 and TRBJ1-2; D perhaps matches TRBD1 (5 bases). Germline loops: CDR1 ENHRY, CDR2 SYGVKD. The CDR3 runs 14 residues. The V end was cut by 8 bases, the J end by 8 bases, with 21 bases between. CDR3 loop: CAIRGSTGVGGYTF. CDR3 in DNA: TGTGCCATCCGCGGCTCTACAGGTGTGGGGGGCTACACCTTC.

V gene TRBV23-1 combines with J gene TRBJ1-2, with D unclear. TRBV23-1 belongs to the ORF category, with a function that is uncertain. The CDR3 is made up of 16 amino acids. The ends were cut back, 10 bases at V and 5 bases at J, with 26 bases in the middle. CDR3 DNA: TGCGCCACCAACGTGACACCACCGAGCGAGAATTATGGCTACACCTTC. Translation gives CATNVTPPSENYGYTF.